The next 12 T cell receptor beta chains were all read from a single sample in a study of cytomegalovirus exposure and HLA in healthy donors. The method was immunoSEQ multiplex PCR; TCRdb's version includes in-frame clones alone and lacks a portion of them. The table has roughly 300,000 clones, around nine tenths seen once. Sequencing was done on a sample of PBMCs. The source is a young woman in good health and CMV-seronegative.

The J gene is TRBJ2-7, the V gene TRBV6-4, with 7 bases that match TRBD1. J was trimmed by 2 bases and V by 2 bases; bases with no gene match: 12. Germline V gene data show CDR1 as MRHNA and CDR2 as SNTAGT. This CDR3 is 17 amino acids long. CDR3 protein: CASSDAADRDRTYEQYF. CDR3 coding DNA: TGTGCCAGCAGTGACGCCGCAGACAGGGATCGGACCTACGAGCAGTACTTC.

V usage is TRBV2 and J usage is TRBJ2-1, with TRBD1 matching over 7 bases. The CDR3 runs 14 residues. V was pared by 3 bases and J by 6 bases, with 5 bases of the junction left unmatched. CDR1 is SNHLY, CDR2 FYNNEI, per germline. CDR3 sequence: CASSEAQGVNEQFF. The CDR3 region has the DNA TGTGCCAGCAGTGAGGCCCAGGGGGTCAATGAGCAGTTCTTC.

V gene TRBV5-4 combines with J gene TRBJ1-2, with a weak D call TRBD1 (6 bases). The CDR3 consists of 16 residues. Germline CDR1 is SGHNT and CDR2 is YYREEE (reference sequence). The ends were cut back, 3 bases at V and 2 bases at J, with 17 bases in the middle. The CDR3 protein is CASSSARGPPNYGYTF. The DNA of the CDR3 is TGTGCCAGCAGCTCGGCCAGGGGACCCCCGAACTATGGCTACACCTTC.

This clone was recorded once. V usage is TRBV7-2 and J usage is TRBJ2-1; TRBD2 aligns across 12 bases. Looked up from germline, CDR1 is SGHTA and CDR2 is FQGNSA. This CDR3 comprises 15 residues. Trimming removed 5 bases from V and 10 bases from J; junction bases left unmatched: 9. In DNA, the CDR3 is TGTGCCAGCAGCACTAGCGGGAGGCCCCCCCGGGAGCAGTTCTTC. This gives the protein CASSTSGRPPREQFF. Together with reference TRBV7-2 and TRBJ2-1, the CDR3 gives the full variable domain: GAGVSQSPSNKVTEKGKDVELRCDPISGHTALYWYRQSLGQGLEFLIYFQGNSAPDKSGLPSDRFSAERTGGSVSTLTIQRTQQEDSAVYLCASSTSGRPPREQFFGPGTRLTVL.

The gene calls are TRBV10-1 and TRBJ2-2; 7 positions agree with TRBD1. The CDR3 length is 14 residues. V shed 2 bases and J 9 bases; nucleotides not matched to a gene: 6. Germline values: CDR1 WNHNN, CDR2 SYGVQD (reference sequence). CDR3 in amino acids: CASSEGTATRELFF. In DNA, the CDR3 is TGCGCCAGCAGTGAGGGGACAGCTACTAGGGAGCTGTTTTTT.

The chain links TRBV6-1 to TRBJ2-7, with 9 bases that match TRBD1. The CDR3 sequence is 15 residues long. Per germline, CDR1 MNHNS and CDR2 SASEGT. Trimming at V came to 0 bases and at J to 2 bases, leaving 2 bases not matched to a gene. In DNA, the CDR3 is TGTGCCAGCAGTGAAGCCTGGACAGGGGCCTACGAGCAGTACTTC. It specifies CASSEAWTGAYEQYF.

This clone was recorded once. The chain uses TRBV7-3 and TRBJ1-1; D is unresolved. V gave up 0 bases and J gave up 9 bases, with 11 bases separating them. The germline V gene encodes CDR1 SGHTA and CDR2 FQGTGA. This CDR3 comprises 13 residues. The CDR3 is CASSLTPGRQAFF. The CDR3 DNA follows: TGTGCCAGCAGCTTAACCCCAGGCCGGCAAGCTTTCTTT.

The chain carries TRBV5-1 and TRBJ2-7, with TRBD1 identical over 8 bases. V was pared by 4 bases and J by 2 bases, with 5 bases of the junction left unmatched. CDR1 and CDR2 from the germline V gene are SGHRS and YFSETQ. CDR3 size: 14 residues. CDR3 loop: CASSLGQATYEQYF. Written as DNA, the CDR3 is TGCGCCAGCAGCCTGGGACAGGCGACCTACGAGCAGTACTTC.

The chain is built from TRBV11-2 and TRBJ2-7, with 9 bases identical to TRBD2. Germline lookup yields CDR1 SGHAT and CDR2 FQNNGV. The CDR3 spans 15 residues. V lost 5 bases and J lost 1; bases outside the gene matches: 6. CDR3 DNA sequence: TGTGCCAGCAGCCCGCGGGCGGGGGGGTCCTACGAGCAGTACTTC. This gives the protein CASSPRAGGSYEQYF.

The rearrangement uses TRBV4-1 and TRBJ2-7; 11 nucleotides agree with TRBD2. The CDR3 runs 15 residues. After removal of 1 base from V and 5 bases from J, the junction contained 4 bases not matched to a gene. Germline V CDR1 and CDR2: MGHRA, YSYEKL. The CDR3 reads CASSQGILAGDEQYF. In DNA form, the CDR3 reads TGCGCCAGCAGCCAAGGGATACTAGCGGGAGACGAGCAGTACTTC.

This chain joins TRBV6-5 and TRBJ2-7; perhaps TRBD2 as D (5 bases). With 2 bases removed from V and 2 bases from J, the gap between germline ends came to 13 bases. CDR1 and CDR2 (germline): MNHEY, SVGAGI. The CDR3 has 15 residues. DNA of the CDR3: TGTGCCAGCAGTTACACGGCCCGGGGTACCTACGAGCAGTACTTC. It is translated as CASSYTARGTYEQYF.

The chain is built from TRBV29-1 and TRBJ1-2; 8 bases agree with TRBD1. Per germline, CDR1 SQVTM and CDR2 ANQGSEA. This CDR3 has 13 amino acids. Unmatched junction bases numbered 8, after V lost 4 bases and J lost 7 bases. The chain's CDR3 is CSVALTGDLGYTF. The CDR3 DNA follows: TGCAGCGTTGCGTTGACAGGGGACCTTGGCTACACCTTC.